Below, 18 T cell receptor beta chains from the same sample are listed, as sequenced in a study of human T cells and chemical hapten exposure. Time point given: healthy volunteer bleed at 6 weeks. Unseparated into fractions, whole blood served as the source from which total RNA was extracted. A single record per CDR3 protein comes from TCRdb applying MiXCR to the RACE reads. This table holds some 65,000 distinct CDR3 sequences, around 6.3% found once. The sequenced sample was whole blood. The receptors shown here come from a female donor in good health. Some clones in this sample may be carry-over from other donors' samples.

The CDR3 reads CASSLVWQGAAGELFF. The CDR3 bases are TGTGCCAGCAGTTTAGTTTGGCAGGGGGCGGCCGGGGAGCTGTTTTTT. J is TRBJ2-2 and V is TRBV28; 8 bases match TRBD1. V lost 2 bases to trimming and J lost 6 bases; unmatched junction nucleotides: 8. Germline values: CDR1 MDHEN, CDR2 SYDVKM. The CDR3 totals 16 residues.

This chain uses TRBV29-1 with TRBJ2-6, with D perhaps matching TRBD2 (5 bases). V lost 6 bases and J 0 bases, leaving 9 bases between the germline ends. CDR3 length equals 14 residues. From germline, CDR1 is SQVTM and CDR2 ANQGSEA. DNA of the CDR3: TGCAGCGTGACCGGGGACTCTGGGGCCAACGTCCTGACTTTC. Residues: CSVTGDSGANVLTF.

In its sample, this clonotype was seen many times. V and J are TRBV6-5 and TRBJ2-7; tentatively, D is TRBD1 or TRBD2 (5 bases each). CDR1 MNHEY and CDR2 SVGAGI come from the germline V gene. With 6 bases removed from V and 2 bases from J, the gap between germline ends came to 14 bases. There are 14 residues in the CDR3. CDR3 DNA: TGTGCCAGCAGCATCCGGGACGGGACCTACGAGCAGTACTTC. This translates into CASSIRDGTYEQYF.

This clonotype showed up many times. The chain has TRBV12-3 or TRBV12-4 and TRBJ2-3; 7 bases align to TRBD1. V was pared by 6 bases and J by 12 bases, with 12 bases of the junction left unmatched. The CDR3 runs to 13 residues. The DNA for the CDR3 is TGTGCCAGCAGCTCCACCGGGACAGAGCGTCAGTATTTT. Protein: CASSSTGTERQYF.

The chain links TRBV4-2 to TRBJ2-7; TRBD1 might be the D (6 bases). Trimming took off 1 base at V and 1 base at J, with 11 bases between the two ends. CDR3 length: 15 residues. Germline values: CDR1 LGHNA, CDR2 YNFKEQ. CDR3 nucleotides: TGTGCCAGCAGCCAAGCTCAACAGGGATCCTACGAGCAGTACTTC. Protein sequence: CASSQAQQGSYEQYF.

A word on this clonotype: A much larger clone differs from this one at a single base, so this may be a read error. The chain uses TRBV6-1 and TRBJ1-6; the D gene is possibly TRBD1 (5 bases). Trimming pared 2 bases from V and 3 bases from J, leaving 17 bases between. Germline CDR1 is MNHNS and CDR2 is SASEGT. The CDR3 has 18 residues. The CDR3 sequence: CASSELVQGSHYNSPLHF. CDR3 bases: TGTGCCAGCAGTGAACTTGTTCAGGGAAGCCACTATAATTCACCCCTCCACTTT.

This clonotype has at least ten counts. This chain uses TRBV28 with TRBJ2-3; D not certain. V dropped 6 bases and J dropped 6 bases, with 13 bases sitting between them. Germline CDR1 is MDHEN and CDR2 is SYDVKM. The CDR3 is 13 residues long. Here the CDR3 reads CASSYSSADTQYF. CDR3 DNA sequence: TGTGCCAGCAGCTATTCCTCAGCGGATACGCAGTATTTT.

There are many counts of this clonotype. In DNA form, the CDR3 reads TGTGCCAGTAGCGGGAGGCACCAAGAGACCCAGTACTTC. It yields the protein CASSGRHQETQYF. The chain carries TRBV7-2 and TRBJ2-5; 10 bases are shared with TRBD2. V shed 9 bases, J shed 0 bases, and the junction held 1 base outside the gene matches. Germline lookup yields CDR1 SGHTA and CDR2 FQGNSA. The CDR3 contains 13 residues.

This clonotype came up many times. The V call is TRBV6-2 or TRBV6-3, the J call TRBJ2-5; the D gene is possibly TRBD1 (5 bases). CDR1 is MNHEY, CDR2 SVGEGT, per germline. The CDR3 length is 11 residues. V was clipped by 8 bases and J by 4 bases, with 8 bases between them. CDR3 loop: CASLRGETQYF. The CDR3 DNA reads TGTGCCAGCCTAAGGGGAGAGACCCAGTACTTC.

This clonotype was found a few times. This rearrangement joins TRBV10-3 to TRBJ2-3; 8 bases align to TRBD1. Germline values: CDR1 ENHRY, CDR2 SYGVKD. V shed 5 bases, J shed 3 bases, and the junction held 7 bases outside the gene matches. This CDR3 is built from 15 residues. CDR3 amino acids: CAISNWTGKTDTQYF. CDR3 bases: TGTGCCATCAGTAATTGGACAGGGAAAACAGATACGCAGTATTTT.

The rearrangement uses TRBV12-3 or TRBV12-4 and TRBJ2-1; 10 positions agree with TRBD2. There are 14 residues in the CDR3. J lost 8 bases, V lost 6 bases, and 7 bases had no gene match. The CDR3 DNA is TGTGCCAGCAGCAATCTAGCGGGAGTTGATGAGCAGTTCTTC. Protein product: CASSNLAGVDEQFF.

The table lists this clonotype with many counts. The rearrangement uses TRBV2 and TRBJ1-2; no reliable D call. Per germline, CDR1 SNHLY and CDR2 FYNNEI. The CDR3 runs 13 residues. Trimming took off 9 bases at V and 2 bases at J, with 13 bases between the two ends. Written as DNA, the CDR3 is TGTGCCAGTATTCACGCCTTAAACTATGGCTACACCTTC. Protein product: CASIHALNYGYTF.

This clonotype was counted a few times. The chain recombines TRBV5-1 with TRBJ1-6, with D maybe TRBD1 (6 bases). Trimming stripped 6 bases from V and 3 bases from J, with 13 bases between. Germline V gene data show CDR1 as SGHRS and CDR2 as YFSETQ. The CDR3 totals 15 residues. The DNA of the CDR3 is TGCGCCAGCAAGCCGACAGGTTTCTATAATTCACCCCTCCACTTT. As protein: CASKPTGFYNSPLHF.

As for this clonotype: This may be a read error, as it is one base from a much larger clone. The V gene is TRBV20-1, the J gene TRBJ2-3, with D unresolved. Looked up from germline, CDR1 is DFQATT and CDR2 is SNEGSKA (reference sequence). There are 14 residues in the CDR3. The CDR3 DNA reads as TGCAGTTCTAGGGTCCCTACCAAGGTAGATACGCAGTATTTT. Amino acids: CSSRVPTKVDTQYF.

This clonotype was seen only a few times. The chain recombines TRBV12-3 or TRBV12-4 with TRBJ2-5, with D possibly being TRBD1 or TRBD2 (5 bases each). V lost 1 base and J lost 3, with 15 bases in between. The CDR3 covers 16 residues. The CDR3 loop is CASSLGSRGPKETQYF. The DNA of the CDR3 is TGTGCCAGCAGTTTAGGGAGTCGGGGCCCAAAAGAGACCCAGTACTTC.

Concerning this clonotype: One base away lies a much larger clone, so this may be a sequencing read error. The CDR3 region is CASSVASGISDTQYF. The CDR3 DNA reads as TGTGCCAGCAGCGTAGCATCGGGGATTTCAGATACGCAGTATTTT. This chain links TRBV9 with TRBJ2-3; D may be TRBD2 (5 bases). CDR3 length: 15 amino acids. CDR1 SGDLS and CDR2 YYNGEE come from the germline V gene. V shed 0 bases and J shed 4 bases, with 12 bases lying between them.

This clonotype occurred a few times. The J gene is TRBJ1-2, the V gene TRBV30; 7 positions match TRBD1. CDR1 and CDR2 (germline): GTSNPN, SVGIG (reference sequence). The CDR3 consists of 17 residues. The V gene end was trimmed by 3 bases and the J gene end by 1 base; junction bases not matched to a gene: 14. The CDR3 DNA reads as TGTGCCTGGAGCGGCCGACAGGGAGCGACTATTAACTATGGCTACACCTTC. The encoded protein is CAWSGRQGATINYGYTF.

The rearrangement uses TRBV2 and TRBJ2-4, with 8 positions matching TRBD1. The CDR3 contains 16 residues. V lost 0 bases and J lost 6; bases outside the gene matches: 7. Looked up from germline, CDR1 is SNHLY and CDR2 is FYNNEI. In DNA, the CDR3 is TGTGCCAGCAGTGAAGCGCTTGGGACAGGCGGAAACATTCAGTACTTC. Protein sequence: CASSEALGTGGNIQYF.